This T cell receptor (beta chain) stems from a study of shared clonotypes between healthy human individuals. CD45RO-negative CD8 cells positively selected for CCR7 made up the naive population, which excluded terminally differentiated effector memory CD45RA+ cells. To note about this clone: Antigen specificity is unknown.

Each replicate PCR on the sorted subsets used around 200 ng DNA (around 30,000 T cell genomes). TCRdb's table, derived via immunoSEQ multiplex PCR, lists solely in-frame clones and lacks some. The repertoire holds about 590,000 clones, with less than 97% as singletons. Findings and caveats of the study: Donor scarcity curtailed the genetic and exposure-history diversity represented herein.

The sample taken for sequencing was naive CD8+ T cells sorted from blood. The clonotype was recovered from a woman in her twenties or thirties in good health.

The CDR3 DNA is TGCGCCAGCAGCCAAGGCCAGGGTGGCTACAATGAGCAGTTCTTC. It specifies CASSQGQGGYNEQFF. The chain has TRBV4-1 and TRBJ2-1; weak D call: TRBD1 (5 bases). The germline CDR1 and CDR2 sequences are MGHRA and YSYEKL. Trimming took 1 base from V and 3 from J, leaving 10 bases between them. CDR3 length: 15 amino acids.